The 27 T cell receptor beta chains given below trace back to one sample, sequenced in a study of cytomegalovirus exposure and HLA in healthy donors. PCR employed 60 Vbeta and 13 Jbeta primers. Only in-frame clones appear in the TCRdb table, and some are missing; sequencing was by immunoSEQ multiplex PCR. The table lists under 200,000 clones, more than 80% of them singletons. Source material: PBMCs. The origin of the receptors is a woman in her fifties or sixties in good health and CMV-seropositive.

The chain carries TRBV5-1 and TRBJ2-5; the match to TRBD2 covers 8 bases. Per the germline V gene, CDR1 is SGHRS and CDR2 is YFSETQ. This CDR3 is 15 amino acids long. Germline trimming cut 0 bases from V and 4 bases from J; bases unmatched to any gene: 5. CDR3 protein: CASSLAGGPGETQYF. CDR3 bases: TGCGCCAGCAGCTTGGCGGGGGGGCCTGGAGAGACCCAGTACTTC.

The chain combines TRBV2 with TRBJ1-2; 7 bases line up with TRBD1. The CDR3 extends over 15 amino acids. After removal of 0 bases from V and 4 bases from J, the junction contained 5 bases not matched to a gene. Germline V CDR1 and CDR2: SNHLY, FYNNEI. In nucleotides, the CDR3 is TGTGCCAGCAGTGAAGCCGGCAGGGGGTCCTATGGCTACACCTTC. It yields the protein CASSEAGRGSYGYTF.

DNA of the CDR3: TGTGCCAGCAGCTTAGAAGGGACTACTGGAAACACCATATATTTT. Its translation is CASSLEGTTGNTIYF. This chain joins TRBV7-9 and TRBJ1-3, with D perhaps TRBD1 (5 bases). The length of the CDR3 is 15 residues. Per germline, CDR1 SEHNR and CDR2 FQNEAQ (reference sequence). Trimming took 1 base from V and 2 from J, leaving 9 bases between them.

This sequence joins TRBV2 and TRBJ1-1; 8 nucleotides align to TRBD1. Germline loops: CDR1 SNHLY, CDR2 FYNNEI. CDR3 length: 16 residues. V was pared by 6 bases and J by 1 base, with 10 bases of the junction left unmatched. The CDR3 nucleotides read TGTGCCAGCAGCAGGATACCGGGACAGGCGAACACTGAAGCTTTCTTT. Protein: CASSRIPGQANTEAFF.

CDR3: CASMGGGDTGELFF. The CDR3 DNA sequence: TGTGCCAGCATGGGCGGGGGGGACACCGGGGAGCTGTTTTTT. The V and J genes are TRBV7-9 and TRBJ2-2, with TRBD2 identical over 9 bases. Germline-derived CDR1 and CDR2 are SEHNR and FQNEAQ (reference sequence). This CDR3 spans 14 amino acids. V trimming: 7 bases; J trimming: 3 bases; junction bases outside the gene matches: 3.

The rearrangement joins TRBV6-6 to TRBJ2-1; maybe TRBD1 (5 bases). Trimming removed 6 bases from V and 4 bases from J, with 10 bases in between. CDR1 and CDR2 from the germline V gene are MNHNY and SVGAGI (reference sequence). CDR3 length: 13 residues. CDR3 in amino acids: CASRSGPYNEQFF. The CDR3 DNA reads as TGTGCCAGCAGATCAGGGCCTTACAATGAGCAGTTCTTC.

Here the CDR3 reads CASSQDTGKRATQPQHF. In DNA form, the CDR3 reads TGCGCCAGCAGCCAAGATACAGGGAAAAGGGCCACTCAGCCCCAGCATTTT. V gene TRBV4-3 combines with J gene TRBJ1-5, with D possibly being TRBD1 (6 bases). The CDR3 consists of 17 residues. Germline-derived CDR1 and CDR2 are LGHNA and YSLEER. V was pared by 0 bases and J by 6 bases, with 18 bases between.

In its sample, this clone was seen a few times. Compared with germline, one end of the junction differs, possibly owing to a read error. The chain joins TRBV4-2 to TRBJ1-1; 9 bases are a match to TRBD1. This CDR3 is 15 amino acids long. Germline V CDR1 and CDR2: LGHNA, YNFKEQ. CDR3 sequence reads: CASSQVVQGATGAFF. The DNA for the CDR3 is TGTGCCAGCAGTCAAGTAGTACAGGGGGCCACGGGAGCTTTCTTT.

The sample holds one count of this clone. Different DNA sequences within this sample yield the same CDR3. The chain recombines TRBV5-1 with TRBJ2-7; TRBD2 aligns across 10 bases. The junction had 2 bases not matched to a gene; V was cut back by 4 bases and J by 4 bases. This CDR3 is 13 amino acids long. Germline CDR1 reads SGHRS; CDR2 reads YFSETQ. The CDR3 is CASSPSGGYEQYF. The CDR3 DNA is TGCGCCAGCAGCCCTAGCGGGGGATACGAGCAGTACTTC.

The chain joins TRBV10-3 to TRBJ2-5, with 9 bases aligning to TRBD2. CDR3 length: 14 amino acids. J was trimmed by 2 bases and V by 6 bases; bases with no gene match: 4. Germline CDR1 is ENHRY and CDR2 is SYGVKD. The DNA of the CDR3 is TGTGCCATCAGCGAGCGGGGGGCGCAAGAGACCCAGTACTTC. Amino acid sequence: CAISERGAQETQYF.

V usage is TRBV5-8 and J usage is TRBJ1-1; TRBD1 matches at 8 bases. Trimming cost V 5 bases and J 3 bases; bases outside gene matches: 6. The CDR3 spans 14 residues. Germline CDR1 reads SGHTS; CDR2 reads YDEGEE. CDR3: CASREQGVDTEAFF. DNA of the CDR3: TGTGCCAGCAGGGAACAGGGGGTTGACACTGAAGCTTTCTTT.

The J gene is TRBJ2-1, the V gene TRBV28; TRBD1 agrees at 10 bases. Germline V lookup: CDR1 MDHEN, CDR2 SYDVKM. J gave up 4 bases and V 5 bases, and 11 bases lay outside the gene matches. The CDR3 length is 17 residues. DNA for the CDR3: TGTGCCAGCAGTCCTCAGGGCCGGACAGGGGGATACAATGAGCAGTTCTTC. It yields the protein CASSPQGRTGGYNEQFF.

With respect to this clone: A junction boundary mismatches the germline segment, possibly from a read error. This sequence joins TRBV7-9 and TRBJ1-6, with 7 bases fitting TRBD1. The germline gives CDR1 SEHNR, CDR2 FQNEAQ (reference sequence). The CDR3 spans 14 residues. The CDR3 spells CSSSGQDGNSPLHF. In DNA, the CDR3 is TGTTCCAGCAGCGGACAGGACGGGAATTCACCCCTCCACTTT.

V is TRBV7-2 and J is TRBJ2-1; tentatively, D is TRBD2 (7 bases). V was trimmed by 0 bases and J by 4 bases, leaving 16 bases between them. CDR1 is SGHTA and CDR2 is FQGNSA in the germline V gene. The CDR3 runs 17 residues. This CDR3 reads CASSLARGGAVYNEQFF. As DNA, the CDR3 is TGTGCCAGCAGCTTAGCTAGGGGGGGGGCCGTATACAATGAGCAGTTCTTC.

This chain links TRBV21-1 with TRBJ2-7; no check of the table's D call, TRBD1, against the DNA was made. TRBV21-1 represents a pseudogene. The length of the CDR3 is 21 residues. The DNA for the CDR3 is TGTGCCAGCAGCCGAGGAATCGTAGGGGGTCGGGCGCAAGCATCTAATAACGAGCAGTACTTC. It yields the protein CASSRGIVGGRAQASNNEQYF.

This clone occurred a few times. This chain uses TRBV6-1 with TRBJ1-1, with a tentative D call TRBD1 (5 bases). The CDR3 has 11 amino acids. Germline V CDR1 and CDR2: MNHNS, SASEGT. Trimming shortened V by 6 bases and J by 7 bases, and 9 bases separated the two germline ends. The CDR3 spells CASRGDFEAFF. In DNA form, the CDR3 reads TGTGCCAGCAGGGGGGACTTTGAAGCTTTCTTT.

The CDR3 sequence: CASSSGTRQETQYF. In DNA, the CDR3 is TGTGCCAGCAGTTCCGGGACTAGGCAAGAGACCCAGTACTTC. This chain uses TRBV28 with TRBJ2-5, with 8 bases fitting TRBD2. This CDR3 spans 14 amino acids. Losses at the gene ends were 4 bases for V and 2 bases for J; bases not matched to a gene: 3. CDR1 and CDR2 (germline): MDHEN, SYDVKM.

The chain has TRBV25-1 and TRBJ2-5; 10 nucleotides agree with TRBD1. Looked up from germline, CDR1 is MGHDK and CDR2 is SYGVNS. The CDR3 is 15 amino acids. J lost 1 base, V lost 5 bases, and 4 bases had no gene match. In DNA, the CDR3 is TGTGCCAGCAGTCCATGGACAGGGGGCCAAGAGACCCAGTACTTC. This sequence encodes CASSPWTGGQETQYF.

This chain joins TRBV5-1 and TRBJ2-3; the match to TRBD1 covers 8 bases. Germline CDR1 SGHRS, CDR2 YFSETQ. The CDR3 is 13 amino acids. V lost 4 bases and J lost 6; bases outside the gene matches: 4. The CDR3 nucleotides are TGCGCCAGCAGCCAGGGGGCCGGGGATACGCAGTATTTT. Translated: CASSQGAGDTQYF.

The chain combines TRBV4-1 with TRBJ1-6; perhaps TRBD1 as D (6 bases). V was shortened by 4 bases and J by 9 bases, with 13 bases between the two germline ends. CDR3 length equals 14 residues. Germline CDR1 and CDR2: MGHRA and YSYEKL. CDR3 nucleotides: TGCGCCAGCAGCCCCCGGACAGCGGCTTCACCCCTCCACTTT. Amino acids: CASSPRTAASPLHF.

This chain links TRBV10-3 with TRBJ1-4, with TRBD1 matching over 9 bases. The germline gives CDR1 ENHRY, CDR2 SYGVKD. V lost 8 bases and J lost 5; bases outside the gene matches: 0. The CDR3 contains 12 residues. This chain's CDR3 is CAIGTGNEKLFF. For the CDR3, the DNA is TGTGCCATCGGGACAGGGAATGAAAAACTGTTTTTT.

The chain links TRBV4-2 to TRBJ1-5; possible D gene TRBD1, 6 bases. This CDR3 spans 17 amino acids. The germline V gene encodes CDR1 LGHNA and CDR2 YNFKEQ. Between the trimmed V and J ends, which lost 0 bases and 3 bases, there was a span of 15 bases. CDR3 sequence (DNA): TGTGCCAGCAGCCAAGATAGTGCGACAGGCCTCAATCAGCCCCAGCATTTT. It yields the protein CASSQDSATGLNQPQHF.

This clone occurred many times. This chain's CDR3 is CASSQGGDASTDTQYF. DNA of the CDR3: TGCGCCAGCAGCCAAGGGGGCGACGCTAGCACAGATACGCAGTATTTT. V is TRBV4-3 and J is TRBJ2-3; D is perhaps TRBD1 (5 bases). The CDR3 consists of 16 residues. The germline V gene has CDR1 LGHNA and CDR2 YSLEER. V shed 1 base and J shed 0 bases, with 11 bases lying between them.

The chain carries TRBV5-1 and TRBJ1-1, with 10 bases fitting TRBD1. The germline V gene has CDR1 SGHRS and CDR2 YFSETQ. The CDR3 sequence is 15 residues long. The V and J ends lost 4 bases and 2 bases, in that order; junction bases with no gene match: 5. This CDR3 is CASSLDRGHNTEAFF. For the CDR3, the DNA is TGCGCCAGCAGCCTCGACAGGGGGCATAACACTGAAGCTTTCTTT. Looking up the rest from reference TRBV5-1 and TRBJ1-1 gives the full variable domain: KAGVTQTPRYLIKTRGQQVTLSCSPISGHRSVSWYQQTPGQGLQFLFEYFSETQRNKGNFPGRFSGRQFSNSRSEMNVSTLELGDSALYLCASSLDRGHNTEAFFGQGTRLTVV.

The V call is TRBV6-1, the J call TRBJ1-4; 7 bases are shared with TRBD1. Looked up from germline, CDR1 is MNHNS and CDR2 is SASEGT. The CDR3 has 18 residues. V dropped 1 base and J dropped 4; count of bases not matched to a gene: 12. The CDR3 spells CASSEGGTAISYNEKLFF. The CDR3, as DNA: TGTGCCAGCAGTGAAGGGGGGACAGCGATTAGCTATAATGAAAAACTGTTTTTT.

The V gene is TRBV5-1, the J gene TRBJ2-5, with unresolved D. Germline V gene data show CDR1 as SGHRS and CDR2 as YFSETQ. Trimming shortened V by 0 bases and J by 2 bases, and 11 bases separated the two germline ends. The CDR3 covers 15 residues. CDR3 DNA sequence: TGCGCCAGCAGCTTGGGCAAGCGTGATCAAGAGACCCAGTACTTC. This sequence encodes CASSLGKRDQETQYF.

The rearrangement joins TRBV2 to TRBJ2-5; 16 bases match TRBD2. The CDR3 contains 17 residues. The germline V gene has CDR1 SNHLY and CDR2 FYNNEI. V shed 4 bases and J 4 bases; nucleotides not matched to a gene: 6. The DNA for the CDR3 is TGTGCCAGCAGTGGGGAGGGACTAGCGGGGGGGGGAGAGACCCAGTACTTC. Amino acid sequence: CASSGEGLAGGGETQYF.